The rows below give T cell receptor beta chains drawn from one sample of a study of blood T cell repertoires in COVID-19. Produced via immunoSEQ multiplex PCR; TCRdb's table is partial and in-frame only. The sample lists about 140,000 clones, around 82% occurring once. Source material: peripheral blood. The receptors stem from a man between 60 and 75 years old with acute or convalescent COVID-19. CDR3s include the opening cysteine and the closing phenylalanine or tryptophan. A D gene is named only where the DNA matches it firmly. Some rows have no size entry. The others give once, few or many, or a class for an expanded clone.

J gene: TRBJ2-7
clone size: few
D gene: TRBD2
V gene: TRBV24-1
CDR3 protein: CATSETGTSDEQYF
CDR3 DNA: TGTGCCACCAGTGAGACCGGGACTAGCGACGAGCAGTACTTC

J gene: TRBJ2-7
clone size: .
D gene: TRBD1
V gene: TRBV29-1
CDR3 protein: CSVAGDRGHSYEQYF
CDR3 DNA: TGCAGCGTTGCCGGGGACAGGGGCCATTCCTACGAGCAGTACTTC

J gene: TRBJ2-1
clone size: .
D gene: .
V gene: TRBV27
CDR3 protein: CASSLSQGSYNEQFF
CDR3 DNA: TGTGCCAGCAGTTTATCTCAGGGGTCCTACAATGAGCAGTTCTTC

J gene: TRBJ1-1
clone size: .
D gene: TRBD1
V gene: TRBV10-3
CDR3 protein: CAIRGQGASTEAFF
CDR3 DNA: TGTGCCATCAGGGGACAGGGGGCGAGCACTGAAGCTTTCTTT

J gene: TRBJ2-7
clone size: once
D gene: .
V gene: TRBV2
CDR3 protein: CASSEVQGPMGEQYF
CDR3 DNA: TGTGCCAGCAGTGAAGTACAGGGCCCTATGGGGGAGCAGTACTTC

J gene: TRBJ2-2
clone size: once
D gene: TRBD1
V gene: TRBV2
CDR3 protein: CASSVGGLGGELFF
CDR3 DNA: TGTGCCAGCAGTGTAGGGGGCTTAGGCGGGGAGCTGTTTTTT

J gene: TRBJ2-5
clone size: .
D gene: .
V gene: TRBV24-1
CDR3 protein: CATSPGGETQYF
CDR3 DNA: TGTGCCACCAGTCCTGGCGGAGAGACCCAGTACTTC

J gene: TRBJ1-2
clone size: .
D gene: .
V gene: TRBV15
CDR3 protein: CATSPGVTSYGYTF
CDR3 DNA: TGTGCCACCAGCCCAGGGGTTACGAGCTATGGCTACACCTTC

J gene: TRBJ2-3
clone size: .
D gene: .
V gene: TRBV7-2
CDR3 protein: CASSFFTDTQYF
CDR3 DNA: TGTGCCAGCAGCTTCTTTACAGATACGCAGTATTTT

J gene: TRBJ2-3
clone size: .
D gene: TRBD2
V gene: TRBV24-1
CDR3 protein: CATSRGLAGGADTQYF
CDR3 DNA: TGTGCCACCAGCAGAGGGCTAGCGGGAGGAGCAGATACGCAGTATTTT

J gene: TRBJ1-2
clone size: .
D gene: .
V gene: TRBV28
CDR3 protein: CASRRPQFYGYTF
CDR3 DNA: TGTGCCAGCAGGAGGCCCCAGTTCTATGGCTACACCTTC

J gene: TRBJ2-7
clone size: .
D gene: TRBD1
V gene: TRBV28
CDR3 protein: CASRDRGLLRYF
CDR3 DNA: TGTGCCAGCCGGGACAGGGGGCTTTTACGGTACTTC

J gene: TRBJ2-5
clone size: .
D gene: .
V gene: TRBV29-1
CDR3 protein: CSVEDGAGWETQYF
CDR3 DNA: TGCAGCGTTGAAGATGGGGCCGGGTGGGAGACCCAGTACTTC

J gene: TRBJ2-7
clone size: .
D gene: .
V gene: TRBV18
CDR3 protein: CASSPPSGSPEQYF
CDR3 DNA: TGTGCCAGCTCACCACCCTCGGGTTCTCCCGAGCAGTACTTC

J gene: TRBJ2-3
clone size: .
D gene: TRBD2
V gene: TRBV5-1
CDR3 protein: CASSLEVSGGTDTQYF
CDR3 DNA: TGCGCCAGCAGCTTGGAGGTTAGCGGGGGCACAGATACGCAGTATTTT

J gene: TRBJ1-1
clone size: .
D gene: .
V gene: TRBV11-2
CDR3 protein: CASTQRGGNTEAFF
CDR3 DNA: TGTGCCAGCACCCAGCGGGGAGGGAACACTGAAGCTTTCTTT

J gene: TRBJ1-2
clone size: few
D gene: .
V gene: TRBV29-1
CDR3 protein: CSVESPRENGYTF
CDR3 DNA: TGCAGCGTTGAGTCCCCCAGGGAAAATGGCTACACCTTC

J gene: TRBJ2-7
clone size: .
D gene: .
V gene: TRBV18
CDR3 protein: CASSNRDNYEQYF
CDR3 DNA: TGTGCCAGCTCAAACCGGGACAACTACGAGCAGTACTTC

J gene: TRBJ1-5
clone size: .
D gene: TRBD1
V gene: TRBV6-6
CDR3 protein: CASSPDRVSQPQHF
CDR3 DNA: TGTGCCAGCAGCCCAGACAGGGTCAGTCAGCCCCAGCATTTT

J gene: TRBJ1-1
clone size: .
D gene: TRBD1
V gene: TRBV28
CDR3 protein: CASRVDRENTEAFF
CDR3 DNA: TGTGCCAGCAGGGTGGACAGGGAGAACACTGAAGCTTTCTTT

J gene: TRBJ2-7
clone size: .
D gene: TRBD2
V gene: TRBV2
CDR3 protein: CASSKLAGTYEQYF
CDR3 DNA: TGTGCCAGCAGCAAACTAGCGGGTACCTACGAGCAGTACTTC

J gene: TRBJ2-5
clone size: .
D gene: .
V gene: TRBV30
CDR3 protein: CAWSPFQETQYF
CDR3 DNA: TGTGCCTGGAGTCCCTTCCAAGAGACCCAGTACTTC

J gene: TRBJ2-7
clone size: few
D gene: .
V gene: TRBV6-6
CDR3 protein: CASSYGGSYEQYF
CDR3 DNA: TGTGCCAGCAGTTATGGGGGGTCCTACGAGCAGTACTTC

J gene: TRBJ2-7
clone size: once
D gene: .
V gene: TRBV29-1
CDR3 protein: CSASGESFYEQYF
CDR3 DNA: TGCAGTGCAAGCGGTGAATCGTTTTACGAGCAGTACTTC

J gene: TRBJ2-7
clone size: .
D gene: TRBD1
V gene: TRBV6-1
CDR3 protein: CASSEARGYEQYF
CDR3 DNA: TGTGCCAGCAGTGAAGCCAGGGGGTACGAGCAGTACTTC

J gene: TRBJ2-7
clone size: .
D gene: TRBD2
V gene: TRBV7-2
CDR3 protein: CASSSPTSGINEQYF
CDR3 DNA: TGTGCCAGCAGCTCTCCTACTAGCGGGATAAACGAGCAGTACTTC

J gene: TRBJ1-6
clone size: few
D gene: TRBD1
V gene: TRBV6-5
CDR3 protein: CAGLRQGLYNSPLHF
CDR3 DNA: TGTGCCGGGCTTAGACAGGGACTTTATAATTCACCCCTCCACTTT

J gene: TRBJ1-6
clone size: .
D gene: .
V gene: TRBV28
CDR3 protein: CASSSHQGSSYNSPLHF
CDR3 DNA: TGTGCCAGCAGTTCTCACCAGGGGAGCTCCTATAATTCACCCCTCCACTTT

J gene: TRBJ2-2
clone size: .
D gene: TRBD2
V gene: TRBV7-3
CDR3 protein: CASSLSLAGTTGELFF
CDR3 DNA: TGTGCCAGCAGCTTATCCCTAGCGGGAACCACCGGGGAGCTGTTTTTT

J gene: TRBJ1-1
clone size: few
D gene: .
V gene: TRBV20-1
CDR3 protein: CSPLGGTEAFF
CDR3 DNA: TGCAGTCCCTTGGGGGGGACTGAAGCTTTCTTT

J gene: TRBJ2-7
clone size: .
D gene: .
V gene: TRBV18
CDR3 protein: CASSPPGHHEQYF
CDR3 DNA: TGTGCCAGCTCACCCCCGGGACACCACGAGCAGTACTTC

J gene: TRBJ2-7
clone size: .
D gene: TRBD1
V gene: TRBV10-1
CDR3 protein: CASSEGTGTYEQYF
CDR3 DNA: TGCGCCAGCAGTGAGGGGACAGGGACCTACGAGCAGTACTTC

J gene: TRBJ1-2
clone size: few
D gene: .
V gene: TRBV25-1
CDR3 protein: CASSDSPSGSYGYTF
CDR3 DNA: TGTGCCAGCAGTGATTCTCCCAGCGGTAGCTATGGCTACACCTTC

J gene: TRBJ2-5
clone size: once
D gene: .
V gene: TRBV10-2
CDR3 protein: CASSTGGETQYF
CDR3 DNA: TGCGCCAGCAGTACTGGGGGGGAGACCCAGTACTTC

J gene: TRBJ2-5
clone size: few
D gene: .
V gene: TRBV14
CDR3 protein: CASGRGQETQYF
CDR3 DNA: TGTGCCAGCGGGCGGGGTCAAGAGACCCAGTACTTC

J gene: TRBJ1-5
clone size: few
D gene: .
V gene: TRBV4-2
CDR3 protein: CASSQDYNQPQHF
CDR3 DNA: TGTGCCAGCAGCCAGGACTACAATCAGCCCCAGCATTTT

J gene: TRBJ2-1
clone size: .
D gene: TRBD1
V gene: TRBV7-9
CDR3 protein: CASGGSGTGGIYDEQFF
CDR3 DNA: TGTGCCAGCGGGGGCTCCGGGACAGGGGGCATCTACGATGAGCAGTTCTTC

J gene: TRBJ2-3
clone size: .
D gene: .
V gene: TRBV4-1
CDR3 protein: CASSLQRSSTDTQYF
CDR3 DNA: TGCGCCAGCAGCCTACAGCGGTCTAGCACAGATACGCAGTATTTT

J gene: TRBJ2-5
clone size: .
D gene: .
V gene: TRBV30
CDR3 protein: CAWSVNVLETQYF
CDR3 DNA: TGTGCCTGGAGTGTAAATGTTCTCGAGACCCAGTACTTC

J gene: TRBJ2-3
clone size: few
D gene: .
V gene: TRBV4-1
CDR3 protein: CASSRERADTQYF
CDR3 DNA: TGCGCCAGCAGCCGAGAGAGAGCAGATACGCAGTATTTT

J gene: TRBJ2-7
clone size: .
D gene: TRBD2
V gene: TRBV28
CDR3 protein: CASSTTSGRNEQYF
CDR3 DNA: TGTGCCAGCAGCACTACTAGCGGGAGGAACGAGCAGTACTTC

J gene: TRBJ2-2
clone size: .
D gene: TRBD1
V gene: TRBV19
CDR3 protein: CASSIGTGGYGELFF
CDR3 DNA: TGTGCCAGTAGTATTGGGACAGGGGGTTACGGGGAGCTGTTTTTT

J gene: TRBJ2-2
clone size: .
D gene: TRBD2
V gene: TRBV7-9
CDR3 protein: CASSATSGGYTGELFF
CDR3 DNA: TGTGCCAGCAGCGCTACTAGCGGGGGATACACCGGGGAGCTGTTTTTT

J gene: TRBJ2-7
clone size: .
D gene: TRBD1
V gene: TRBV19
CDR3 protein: CASKGTGVSYEQYF
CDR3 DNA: TGTGCCAGTAAGGGGACAGGGGTATCCTACGAGCAGTACTTC